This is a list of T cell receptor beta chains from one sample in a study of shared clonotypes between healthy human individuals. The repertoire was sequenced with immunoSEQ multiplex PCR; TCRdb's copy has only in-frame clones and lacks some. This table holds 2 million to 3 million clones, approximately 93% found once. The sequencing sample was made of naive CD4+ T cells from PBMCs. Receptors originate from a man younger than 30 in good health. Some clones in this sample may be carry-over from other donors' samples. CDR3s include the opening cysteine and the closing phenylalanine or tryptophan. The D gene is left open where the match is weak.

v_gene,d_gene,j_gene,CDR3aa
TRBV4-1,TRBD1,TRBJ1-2,CASSPRGPPLSLNYGYTF
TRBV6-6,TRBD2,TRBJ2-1,CASRKRGLAGVVEQFF
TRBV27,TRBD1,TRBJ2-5,CASSPTGTSWIQYF
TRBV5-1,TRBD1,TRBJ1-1,CASSLNTGVGTEAFF
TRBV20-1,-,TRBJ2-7,CSVRRTYEQYF
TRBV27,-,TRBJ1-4,CASSWAGSNEKLFF
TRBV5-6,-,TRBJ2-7,CASSLVGGSSSEQYF
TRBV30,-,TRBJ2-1,CAWESDRTYNEQFF
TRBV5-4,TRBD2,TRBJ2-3,CASGGLASTDTQYF
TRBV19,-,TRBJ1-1,CARRLGGMNTEAFF
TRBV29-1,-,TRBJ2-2,CSVSEQSTGELFF
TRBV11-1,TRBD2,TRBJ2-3,CASSLGLAGGPADTQYF
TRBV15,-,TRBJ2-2,CATSRVAVMNTGELFF
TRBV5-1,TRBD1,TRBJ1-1,CASSLRAGGTRTEAFF
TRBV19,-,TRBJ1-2,CASSIGAGRYGYTF
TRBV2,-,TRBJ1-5,CASSLGQGSNQPQHF
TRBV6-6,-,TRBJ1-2,CASSYSGFGYTF
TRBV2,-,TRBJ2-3,CASSPGLVGTDTQYF
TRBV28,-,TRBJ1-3,CASKTGNTIYF
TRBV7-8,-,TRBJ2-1,CASSLGTVISYNEQFF
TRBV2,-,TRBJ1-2,CASRTTVGDGYTF
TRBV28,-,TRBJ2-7,CASRIPGGSYEQYF
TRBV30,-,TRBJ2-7,CAWSRVAEQYF
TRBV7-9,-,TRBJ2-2,CASSYRGPDTGELFF
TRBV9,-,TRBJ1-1,CASSVGSSRTEAFF
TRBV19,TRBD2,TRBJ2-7,CASSTFSGRATYEQYF
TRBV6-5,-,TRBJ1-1,CASSHDRNEAFF
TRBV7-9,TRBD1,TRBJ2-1,CASSTFGTGGDHNEQFF
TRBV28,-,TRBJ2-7,CASSLLGYEQYF
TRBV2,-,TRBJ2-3,CASSDRTITDTQYF
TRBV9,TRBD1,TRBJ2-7,CASSVQPLPDRVGYEQYF
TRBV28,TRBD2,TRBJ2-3,CASSRAGTSGMRPDTQYF
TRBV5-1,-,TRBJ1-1,CASSSGQSTEAFF
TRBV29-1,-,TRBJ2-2,CSVYPARGTGELFF
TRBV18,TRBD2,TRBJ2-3,CASSQTSGGSTDTQYF
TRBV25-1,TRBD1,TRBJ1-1,CASSESPGQGSLSTEAFF
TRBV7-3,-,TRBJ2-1,CASTREGQGWLNEQFF
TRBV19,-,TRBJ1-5,CASSIAGIGQPQHF
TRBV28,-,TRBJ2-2,CASVRTGELFF
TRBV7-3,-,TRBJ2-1,CASSLSASWYNEQFF
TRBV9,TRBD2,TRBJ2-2,CASSVLPGLTSGELFF
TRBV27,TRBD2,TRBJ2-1,CATNRKPGTTYNEQFF
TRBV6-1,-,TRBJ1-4,CATTSGQPNEKLFF
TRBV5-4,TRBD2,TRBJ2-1,CASATQTSVVNEQFF
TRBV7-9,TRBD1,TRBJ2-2,CASNPDRVETGELFF
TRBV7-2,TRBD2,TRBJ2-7,CASNTAVSAGGDEQYF
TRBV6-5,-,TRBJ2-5,CASRTRRETQYF
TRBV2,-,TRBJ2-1,CASRLADRGNEQFF
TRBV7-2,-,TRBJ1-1,CASSFGKGTEAFF
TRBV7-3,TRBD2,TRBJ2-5,CASSEAGGPQETQYF
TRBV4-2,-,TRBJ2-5,CASSQGPQETQYF
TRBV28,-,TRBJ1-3,CASSYQFLEYSGNTIYF
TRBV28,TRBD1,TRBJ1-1,CASSLGRGQGAVTEAFF